This T cell receptor (beta chain) was captured by sequencing in a study of shared clonotypes between healthy human individuals. General study findings and limits: Large depth notwithstanding, sorted-subset sequencing proved incomplete by rarefaction.

Concerning this clone: As yet, its antigen is unknown.

Template for every sorted-subset replicate PCR totaled approximately 0.2 ug DNA, around 33,000 T cell genomes. Sequencing used immunoSEQ multiplex PCR; TCRdb keeps in-frame clones, though not all of them. The profile shows around 640,000 clones, approximately 96% of them singletons. Trimming removed 3 bases at V and 8 bases at J, with 20 bases between. Germline V gene data show CDR1 as SGHAT and CDR2 as FQNNGV. This CDR3 is built from 16 residues. Naivety among CD8 cells was defined by CD45RO negativity and positive CCR7 selection, thereby excluding terminally differentiated effector memory CD45RA+ cells. There were no recent acute infections or vaccinations among the donors, who were healthy HIV-negative adults.

Sequenced input: naive CD8+ T cells sorted from blood. The TCR sequence derives from a woman in her twenties or thirties in good health. J is TRBJ2-1 and V is TRBV11-2; D perhaps matches TRBD2 (6 bases). The chain's CDR3 is CASSFYRRVGSDEQFF. The CDR3 nucleotides read TGTGCCAGCAGCTTTTATAGGAGGGTCGGGTCCGATGAGCAGTTCTTC.